This is a list of T cell receptor beta chains from one sample in a study of T cell responses to AZD1222 COVID-19 vaccine. Using immunoSEQ multiplex PCR, the repertoire was profiled, and TCRdb retains in-frame clones only, with some absent. Of roughly 77,000 clones listed, roughly 90% are singletons. Sequenced material: peripheral blood, taken 28 days after the second AZD1222 dose. Receptor source: an adult who received the AZD1222 COVID-19 vaccine. Both conserved end residues are part of each CDR3. The D gene is left open where the match is weak. Clone size, where shown, is once, few, many, or a class for clones that have expanded.

clone_size j_call v_call d_call cdr3_length cdr3_aa cdr3_nt
few TRBJ1-1 TRBV5-1 TRBD1 16 CASSLGPTGPNTEAFF TGCGCCAGCAGCTTGGGCCCGACAGGGCCAAACACTGAAGCTTTCTTT
NA TRBJ2-5 TRBV27 NA 14 CASGVLGQQETQYF TGTGCCAGCGGGGTCCTAGGACAGCAAGAGACCCAGTACTTC
NA TRBJ2-2 TRBV29-1 NA 11 CSVWGYGELFF TGCAGCGTTTGGGGCTACGGGGAGCTGTTTTTT
NA TRBJ2-7 TRBV10-3 NA 20 CAISDSGTGGSSGRRAEQYF TGTGCCATCAGTGATTCCGGGACAGGGGGTTCTAGCGGGAGAAGGGCCGAGCAGTACTTC
NA TRBJ2-7 TRBV6-5 TRBD2 15 CASSLEPGLIYEQYF TGTGCCAGCAGCTTAGAACCGGGACTAATCTACGAGCAGTACTTC
NA TRBJ1-5 TRBV20-1 NA 17 CSASRSLGHTRNQPQHF TGCAGTGCTAGTCGGTCCCTGGGACATACCCGCAATCAGCCCCAGCATTTT
NA TRBJ2-5 TRBV4-3 TRBD1 18 CASSQGVTVRQGQETQYF TGCGCCAGCAGCCAAGGTGTCACTGTCAGACAGGGACAAGAGACCCAGTACTTC
NA TRBJ1-1 TRBV18 TRBD1 17 CASSPNNPDRDRTEAFF TGTGCCAGCTCACCAAACAACCCGGACAGGGATCGCACTGAAGCTTTCTTT
NA TRBJ2-3 TRBV25-1 TRBD2 17 CASSEGGLAGYTDTQYF TGTGCCAGCAGTGAAGGAGGCCTAGCGGGCTACACAGATACGCAGTATTTT
NA TRBJ2-1 TRBV5-4 TRBD1 16 CASSYRTGTGGNEQFF TGTGCCAGCAGTTACCGAACCGGGACAGGGGGAAATGAGCAGTTCTTC
NA TRBJ1-3 TRBV5-8 NA 14 CASSFTDSGNTIYF TGTGCCAGCAGCTTTACTGACTCTGGAAACACCATATATTTT
NA TRBJ1-2 TRBV2 NA 13 CASRTLRGEGYTF TGTGCCAGCAGAACTTTGAGGGGAGAAGGCTACACCTTC
NA TRBJ2-3 TRBV5-4 TRBD2 17 CASSGGLAGGHTDTQYF TGTGCCAGCAGCGGGGGACTAGCGGGAGGCCACACAGATACGCAGTATTTT
NA TRBJ2-1 TRBV14 NA 15 CASSQVRGAYNEQFF TGTGCCAGCAGCCAAGTGCGGGGAGCCTACAATGAGCAGTTCTTC
NA TRBJ1-5 TRBV11-2 TRBD1 15 CASSLGQGANQPQHF TGTGCCAGCAGCCTTGGACAGGGGGCCAATCAGCCCCAGCATTTT
NA TRBJ1-2 TRBV7-2 NA 15 CASSLRSQNNYGYTF TGTGCCAGCAGCTTGCGCAGCCAGAATAACTATGGCTACACCTTC
once TRBJ1-2 TRBV3-1/TRBV3-2 NA 16 CASSQDGWGQGYGYTF TGTGCCAGCAGCCAAGATGGTTGGGGCCAGGGCTATGGCTACACCTTC
NA TRBJ1-4 TRBV23-1 TRBD1 16 CASSQSPGTGNEKLFF TGCGCCAGCAGTCAATCCCCCGGGACAGGGAATGAAAAACTGTTTTTT
NA TRBJ1-3 TRBV30 NA 13 CAWSPGFGNTIYF TGTGCCTGGAGTCCCGGCTTTGGAAACACCATATATTTT
NA TRBJ2-2 TRBV7-9 TRBD1 13 CASSQTGAGELFF TGTGCCAGCAGCCAGACAGGGGCCGGGGAGCTGTTTTTT
NA TRBJ1-3 TRBV2 NA 15 CASTITPSRENTIYF TGTGCCAGCACAATCACACCTTCCCGGGAAAACACCATATATTTT
NA TRBJ2-1 TRBV4-3 NA 15 CASSQEWHELNEQFF TGCGCCAGCAGCCAAGAGTGGCACGAACTTAATGAGCAGTTCTTC
NA TRBJ1-2 TRBV30 NA 12 CAWSVVGPGYTF TGTGCCTGGAGTGTAGTGGGGCCCGGCTACACCTTC
NA TRBJ2-1 TRBV4-3 TRBD2 17 CASSQEDPLAGDNEQFF TGCGCCAGCAGCCAAGAGGATCCACTAGCGGGGGACAATGAGCAGTTCTTC
NA TRBJ2-6 TRBV18 TRBD2 18 CASSPAGGRVSGANVLTF TGTGCCAGCTCACCTGCCGGCGGGAGGGTTTCTGGGGCCAACGTCCTGACTTTC
NA TRBJ1-2 TRBV19 TRBD1 16 CASSTLQGTGGYGYTF TGTGCCAGTAGTACCCTTCAGGGGACAGGGGGCTACGGCTACACCTTC
NA TRBJ2-3 TRBV19 NA 16 CASSTAPQYGTDTQYF TGTGCCAGTAGTACCGCACCCCAGTATGGCACAGATACGCAGTATTTT
once TRBJ2-2 TRBV5-1 NA 17 CASSLAGATRTSPELFF TGCGCCAGCAGCTTGGCTGGGGCAACGCGGACATCTCCGGAGCTGTTTTTT
NA TRBJ1-1 TRBV28 NA 14 CASSPNREGTEAFF TGTGCCAGCAGCCCAAACAGGGAGGGCACTGAAGCTTTCTTT
NA TRBJ1-2 TRBV11-1 TRBD1 14 CASSFGQGADGYTF TGTGCCAGCAGCTTCGGACAGGGGGCTGATGGCTACACCTTC
once TRBJ2-1 TRBV6-2/TRBV6-3 TRBD2 17 CASSWGKRESSYNEQFF TGTGCCAGCAGTTGGGGGAAGCGGGAGAGCTCCTACAATGAGCAGTTCTTC
NA TRBJ1-4 TRBV7-2 NA 14 CASSLGGNDEKLFF TGTGCCAGCAGCCTGGGTGGTAACGATGAAAAACTGTTTTTT
once TRBJ2-2 TRBV28 NA 14 CASRPTDVTGELFF TGTGCCAGCAGACCAACAGATGTAACCGGGGAGCTGTTTTTT
NA TRBJ1-4 TRBV12-5 NA 15 CASGLVGGPNEKLFF TGTGCTAGTGGTTTGGTCGGGGGGCCCAATGAAAAACTGTTTTTT
NA TRBJ2-3 TRBV6-5 TRBD2 15 CASSPLRGGTDTQYF TGTGCCAGCAGCCCCCTACGCGGGGGGACAGATACGCAGTATTTT
NA TRBJ2-5 TRBV24-1 NA 14 CATSEGSYQETQYF TGTGCCACCAGTGAGGGGTCGTACCAAGAGACCCAGTACTTC
NA TRBJ1-5 TRBV21-1 NA 18 CASSKGPGQGGLNQPQHF TGTGCCAGCAGCAAAGGACCCGGACAGGGGGGACTCAATCAGCCCCAGCATTTT
NA TRBJ1-1 TRBV7-9 NA 13 CASSLEVITEAFF TGTGCCAGCAGCTTAGAGGTGATCACTGAAGCTTTCTTT
NA TRBJ1-1 TRBV5-4 TRBD1 14 CASSLADRGTEAFF TGTGCCAGCAGCTTGGCGGACAGGGGAACTGAAGCTTTCTTT
NA TRBJ1-2 TRBV30 NA 13 CAWSPDRLYGYTF TGTGCCTGGAGTCCTGACAGACTCTATGGCTACACCTTC
NA TRBJ2-7 TRBV19 NA 11 CASSSHYEQYF TGTGCCAGTAGTAGCCACTACGAGCAGTACTTC
NA TRBJ1-1 TRBV27 NA 13 CASSASMNTEAFF TGTGCCAGCAGCGCCAGTATGAACACTGAAGCTTTCTTT
NA TRBJ1-2 TRBV6-5 NA 14 CASSYLGEHYGYTF TGTGCCAGCAGTTACTTGGGGGAACACTATGGCTACACCTTC